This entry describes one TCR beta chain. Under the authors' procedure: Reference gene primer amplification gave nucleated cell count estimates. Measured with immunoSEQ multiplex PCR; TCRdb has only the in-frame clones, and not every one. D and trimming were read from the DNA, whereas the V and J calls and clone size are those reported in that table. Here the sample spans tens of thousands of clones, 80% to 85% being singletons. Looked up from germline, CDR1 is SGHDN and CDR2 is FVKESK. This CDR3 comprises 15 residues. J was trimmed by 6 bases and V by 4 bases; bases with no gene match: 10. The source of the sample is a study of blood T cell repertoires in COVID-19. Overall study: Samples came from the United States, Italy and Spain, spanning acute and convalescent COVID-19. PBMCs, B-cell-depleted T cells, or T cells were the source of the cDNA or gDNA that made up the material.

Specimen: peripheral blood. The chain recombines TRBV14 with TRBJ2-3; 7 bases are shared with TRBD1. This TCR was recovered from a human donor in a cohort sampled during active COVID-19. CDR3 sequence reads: CASSPWTGSRDTQYF. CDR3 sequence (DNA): TGTGCCAGCAGCCCGTGGACAGGCAGCAGGGATACGCAGTATTTT.